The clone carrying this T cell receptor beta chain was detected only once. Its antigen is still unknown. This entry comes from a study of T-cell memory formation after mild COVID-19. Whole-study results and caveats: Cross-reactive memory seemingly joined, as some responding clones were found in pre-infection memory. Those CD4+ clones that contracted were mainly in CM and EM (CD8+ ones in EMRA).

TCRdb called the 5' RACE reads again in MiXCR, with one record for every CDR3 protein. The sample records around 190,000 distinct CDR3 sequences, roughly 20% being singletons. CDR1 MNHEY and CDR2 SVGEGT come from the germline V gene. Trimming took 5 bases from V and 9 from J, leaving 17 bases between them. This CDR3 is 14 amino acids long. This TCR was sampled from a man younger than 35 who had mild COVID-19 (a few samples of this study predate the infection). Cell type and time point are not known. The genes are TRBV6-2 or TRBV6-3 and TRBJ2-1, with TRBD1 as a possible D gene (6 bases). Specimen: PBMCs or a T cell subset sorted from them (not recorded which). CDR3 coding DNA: TGTGCCAGCAGTCCAACCCCAGGGGTAACTGAGCAGTTCTTC. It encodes CASSPTPGVTEQFF.